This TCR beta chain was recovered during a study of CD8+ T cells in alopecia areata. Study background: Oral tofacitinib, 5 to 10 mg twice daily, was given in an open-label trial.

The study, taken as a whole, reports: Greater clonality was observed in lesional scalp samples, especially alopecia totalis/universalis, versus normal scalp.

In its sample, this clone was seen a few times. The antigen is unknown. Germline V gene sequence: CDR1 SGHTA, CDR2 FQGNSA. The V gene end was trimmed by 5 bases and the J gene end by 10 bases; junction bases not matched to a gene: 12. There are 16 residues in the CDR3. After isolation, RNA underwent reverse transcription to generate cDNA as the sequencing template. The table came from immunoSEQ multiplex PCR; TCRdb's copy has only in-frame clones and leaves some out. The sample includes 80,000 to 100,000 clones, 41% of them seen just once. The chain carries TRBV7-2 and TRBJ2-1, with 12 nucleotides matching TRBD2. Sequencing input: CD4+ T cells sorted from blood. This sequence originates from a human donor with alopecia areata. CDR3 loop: CASSRDASGGAGEQFF. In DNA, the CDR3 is TGTGCCAGCAGCCGAGACGCTAGCGGGGGGGCCGGAGAGCAGTTCTTC.